One TCR beta chain is described in this entry. Its antigen is not identified. This may come from a read error, since a much larger clone is one base off. These data come from a study of T cells after yellow fever vaccination. Whole-study findings and limits: Once the booster was given, most primary-vaccination clones reappeared, at approximately 97% for CD4 and around 90% for CD8.

CDR1 and CDR2 from the germline V gene are SGHRS and YFSETQ. The CDR3 is 17 residues long. The J segment lost 8 bases and the V segment lost 3 bases, leaving 17 bases of the junction unmatched. It was through 5'RACE template switching that TCR cDNA was made, with a universal primer site and UMIs added. MiXCR, run by TCRdb on the 5' RACE reads, gives a single entry per CDR3 protein. The sample has 200,000 to 300,000 distinct CDR3 sequences, less than 7.5% seen once; the top ten hold 1% to 1.2%. The V call is TRBV5-1, the J call TRBJ2-1; 7 nucleotides line up with TRBD2. Specimen: CD4+ T cells sorted from PBMCs, collected on the day of the yellow fever booster vaccination. The source is a man aged 25 to 40 who received the YFV17D yellow fever vaccine. The CDR3 nucleotides are TGCGCCAGCAGCTCCGGGGGATCGGGAGGCTCGCAGGATGAGCAGTTCTTC. Residues: CASSSGGSGGSQDEQFF.